These 19 T cell receptor beta chains were all obtained from the same sample, sequenced in a study of response to subunit inactivated influenza vaccine. TCRdb itself ran the RT-PCR reads through MiXCR, one entry per CDR3 protein. The sample lists 540,000 or so distinct CDR3 sequences; around 13% were seen once. The sample in question was PBMCs from blood, obtained 35 to 45 days after vaccination. The source is a man aged 50-60 years who received an inactivated influenza vaccine.

The rearrangement joins TRBV24-1 to TRBJ2-5; maybe TRBD2 (6 bases). This CDR3 region has 13 residues. V was pared by 11 bases and J by 3 bases, with 15 bases between. In germline, CDR1 is KGHDR, CDR2 SFDVKD. The CDR3 DNA is TGTGCCATCGGAGAAGGAGGGAAAGAGACCCAGTACTTC. Translation gives CAIGEGGKETQYF.

As for this clonotype: A single base separates this from a much larger clone, so it may be a read error. The chain employs TRBV7-9 and TRBJ1-1, with D unresolved. Germline values: CDR1 SEHNR, CDR2 FQNEAQ (reference sequence). The CDR3 loop spans 13 amino acids. V shed 5 bases and J shed 0 bases, with 7 bases lying between them. The CDR3 region has the DNA TGTGCCAGCAGCCCTCAAATGAACACTGAAGCTTTCTTT. It codes for CASSPQMNTEAFF.

J is TRBJ1-4 and V is TRBV12-3 or TRBV12-4, with D tentatively TRBD1 (5 bases). Between the trimmed V and J ends, which lost 5 bases and 2 bases, there was a span of 15 bases. The CDR3 covers 16 residues. CDR3 protein: CASSAGTARTNEKLFF. The CDR3 nucleotides read TGTGCCAGCAGTGCAGGGACCGCGCGGACTAATGAAAAACTGTTTTTT.

A few counts support this clonotype. This chain's CDR3 is CASSPHSGGADEQYF. For the CDR3, the DNA is TGTGCCAGCAGCCCACATAGCGGGGGGGCCGACGAGCAGTACTTC. The chain employs TRBV9 and TRBJ2-7; 11 bases are a match to TRBD2. Germline V gene sequence: CDR1 SGDLS, CDR2 YYNGEE. This CDR3 is 15 amino acids long. J lost 5 bases, V lost 4 bases, and 8 bases had no gene match.

The rearrangement uses TRBV20-1 and TRBJ2-3; 10 bases match TRBD1. The CDR3 spans 17 residues. The germline CDR1 and CDR2 sequences are DFQATT and SNEGSKA (reference sequence). V gave up 1 base and J gave up 3 bases; unmatched junction bases: 10. Here the CDR3 DNA reads TGCAGTGCTAGAGGGTTGCGGAGGACAGGGGGGACAGATACGCAGTATTTT. The encoded protein is CSARGLRRTGGTDTQYF.

Ten or more counts support this clonotype. The chain recombines TRBV5-1 with TRBJ2-1; a weak D match, TRBD2 (5 bases). Trimming took 1 base from V and 8 from J, leaving 10 bases between them. Germline V CDR1 and CDR2: SGHRS, YFSETQ. This CDR3 comprises 13 residues. CDR3 region: CASSLRTGYEQFF. The CDR3 nucleotides are TGCGCCAGCAGCTTGAGGACTGGGTATGAGCAGTTCTTC.

This clonotype was detected only a few times. V usage is TRBV12-3 or TRBV12-4 and J usage is TRBJ1-2, with unresolved D. Trimming cost V 2 bases and J 7 bases, with 14 bases left between them. CDR3 length: 14 amino acids. CDR3 sequence reads: CASSLTADLGGYTF. CDR3 DNA: TGTGCCAGCAGTTTAACGGCAGACTTAGGTGGCTACACCTTC.

This sequence joins TRBV11-2 and TRBJ2-7; the match to TRBD2 covers 8 bases. This CDR3 is 15 amino acids long. V lost 1 base, J lost 6 bases, and 8 bases stayed unmatched. Germline assignment: CDR1 SGHAT and CDR2 FQNNGV. The CDR3: CASSLALAGLLEQYF. The CDR3 region has the DNA TGTGCCAGCAGCTTAGCTCTAGCGGGCCTCCTCGAGCAGTACTTC.

In DNA form, the CDR3 reads TGTGCCAGCAGTTTCCCTAGCGGGGGGGGCACAGATACGCAGTATTTT. This encodes CASSFPSGGGTDTQYF. V is TRBV12-3 or TRBV12-4 and J is TRBJ2-3; 12 nucleotides line up with TRBD2. The CDR3 is 16 amino acids. V gave up 3 bases and J gave up 1 base; unmatched junction bases: 2.

This clonotype has a handful of counts. This sequence joins TRBV7-9 and TRBJ2-7; D is unresolved. The germline V and J ends were trimmed by 5 bases and 4 bases, with 9 bases remaining between them. This CDR3 comprises 12 residues. CDR1 SEHNR and CDR2 FQNEAQ come from the germline V gene (reference sequence). The CDR3 region is CASSQEVYEQYF. CDR3 bases: TGTGCCAGCAGCCAAGAGGTATACGAGCAGTACTTC.

This clonotype was counted a few times. V and J are TRBV12-3 or TRBV12-4 and TRBJ2-7; 14 bases map to TRBD2. V lost 6 bases to trimming and J lost 4 bases; unmatched junction nucleotides: 11. CDR3 length equals 17 residues. The CDR3 coding sequence is TGTGCCAGCAGGAAGACTAGCGGGGGGGCTGCCTCGTACGAGCAGTACTTC. Translation gives CASRKTSGGAASYEQYF.

This clonotype was counted between two and nine times. The rearrangement joins TRBV18 to TRBJ2-1, with a weak D call TRBD1 (6 bases). In germline, CDR1 is KGHSH, CDR2 LQKENI. Trimming left V 2 bases short and J 0 bases short, with 11 bases between. The CDR3 sequence is 16 residues long. CDR3: CASSPNRDNSYNEQFF. For the CDR3, the DNA is TGTGCCAGCTCACCAAACCGGGACAACTCCTACAATGAGCAGTTCTTC.

The chain combines TRBV28 with TRBJ2-1, with D possibly matching TRBD2 (5 bases). Trimming removed 7 bases from V and 0 bases from J, with 7 bases in between. Germline loops: CDR1 MDHEN, CDR2 SYDVKM. The CDR3 covers 13 residues. The DNA for the CDR3 is TGTGCCAGCACGGGGAGCTCCTACAATGAGCAGTTCTTC. This translates into CASTGSSYNEQFF.

This clonotype appeared a few times. V and J are TRBV30 and TRBJ2-7, with D hard to call. CDR1 GTSNPN and CDR2 SVGIG come from the germline V gene (reference sequence). This CDR3 contains 12 residues. Trimming took 5 bases from V and 0 from J, leaving 8 bases between them. The CDR3 loop reads CAWGRNSYEQYF. CDR3 nucleotide sequence: TGTGCCTGGGGACGGAACTCCTACGAGCAGTACTTC. The variable domain in full, with the rest retrieved from reference TRBV30 and TRBJ2-7, is SQTIHQWPATLVQPVGSPLSLECTVEGTSNPNLYWYRQAAGRGLQLLFYSVGIGQISSEVPQNLSASRPQDRQFILSSKKLLLSDSGFYLCAWGRNSYEQYFGPGTRLTVT.

The rearrangement links TRBV5-5 to TRBJ1-5; no clear D. V gave up 0 bases and J gave up 6 bases, with 13 bases separating them. Germline V gene data show CDR1 as SGHKS and CDR2 as YYEKEE (reference sequence). The CDR3 loop spans 15 amino acids. The DNA of the CDR3 is TGTGCCAGCAGCTTGGTTCCACGGGGAGGTCAGCCCCAGCATTTT. It specifies CASSLVPRGGQPQHF.

This clonotype was seen more than once but under ten times. The rearrangement links TRBV6-5 to TRBJ2-1; unclear D gene. Germline V gives CDR1 MNHEY, CDR2 SVGAGI. Trimming took off 0 bases at V and 13 bases at J, with 10 bases between the two ends. This CDR3 is 12 amino acids long. CDR3 loop: CASSYSRSLQFF. The CDR3 DNA reads TGTGCCAGCAGTTACTCAAGATCGCTCCAGTTCTTC.

This clonotype was seen ten or more times. This chain connects TRBV6-5 to TRBJ2-7, with TRBD1 matching over 7 bases. The CDR3 spans 15 residues. The J segment lost 0 bases and the V segment lost 5 bases, leaving 7 bases of the junction unmatched. The germline V gene has CDR1 MNHEY and CDR2 SVGAGI. Here the CDR3 reads CASSSWTGVSYEQYF. The CDR3 bases are TGTGCCAGCAGTAGCTGGACAGGTGTCTCCTACGAGCAGTACTTC.

J is TRBJ1-6 and V is TRBV6-2 or TRBV6-3; 7 bases map to TRBD1. The V gene end was trimmed by 4 bases and the J gene end by 17 bases; junction bases not matched to a gene: 14. The CDR3 extends over 14 amino acids. From germline, CDR1 is MNHEY and CDR2 SVGEGT. The CDR3 region is CASSSGQRPILVHF. In DNA form, the CDR3 reads TGTGCCAGCAGTTCGGGACAGCGGCCTATACTGGTCCACTTT.

This clonotype was detected only a few times. The chain recombines TRBV9 with TRBJ2-1, with 11 nucleotides matching TRBD2. Germline CDR1 SGDLS, CDR2 YYNGEE. The trim removed 3 bases at V and 5 bases at J, leaving 7 bases unmatched. This CDR3 is 16 amino acids long. CDR3 DNA sequence: TGTGCCAGCAGCGCAGCGGGACTAGCGGTTGACAATGAGCAGTTCTTC. This gives the protein CASSAAGLAVDNEQFF.